A single sample is the source of the 10 T cell receptor beta chains below, sequenced in a study of tumor-infiltrating lymphocytes in primary liver carcinoma. With a constant-region primer, TCR beta cDNA was made from approximately 510 ng of total RNA. Researchers made the TCR beta libraries by running three nested multiplex PCR rounds with slightly modified ARM-PCR. Both of the initial two PCR rounds ran for around 10 cycles and employed TRBV1-TRBV30 forward primers alongside a C-beta reverse primer. TCRdb called the multiplex PCR reads again in MiXCR, with one record for every CDR3 protein. The sample gives hundreds of thousands of distinct CDR3 sequences, approximately 58% of which show up once; 15% to 20% is in the top ten. Unsorted whole blood yielded the blood RNA, and germline DNA was also extracted. The sample comprised peripheral blood. These receptor sequences come from a woman aged 25-40 years with primary liver carcinoma and hepatitis B virus infection.

As regards this clonotype: The junction shows a germline mismatch at one end, possibly a read error. This sequence joins TRBV5-1 and TRBJ2-7; 11 positions match TRBD2. This CDR3 has 16 amino acids. CDR1 and CDR2 (germline): SGHRS, YFSETQ. The DNA of the CDR3 is TGCGCCAGCAGCATACTAGGGACTAGCGGTTCCGGAGAGCGGTACTTC. This gives the protein CASSILGTSGSGERYF.

The CDR3 region has the DNA TGCGCCAGCAGCTTGAAGCGGAAGGCAAACACCGGGGAGCTGTTTTTT. It encodes CASSLKRKANTGELFF. V is TRBV5-1 and J is TRBJ2-2; TRBD2 might be the D (5 bases). CDR1 SGHRS and CDR2 YFSETQ come from the germline V gene. The CDR3 is made up of 16 amino acids. V lost 1 base, J lost 2 bases, and 12 bases lay in between.

Details on this clonotype: A much bigger clone sits one base away, suggesting this may be a read error. The V gene is TRBV11-2, the J gene TRBJ2-7; D tentatively reads TRBD1 or TRBD2 (5 bases each). The CDR3 runs to 15 residues. The germline CDR1 and CDR2 sequences are SGHAT and FQNNGV. DNA of the CDR3: TGTGCCAGCACTCCCACTGGGACGGCCGCCTACGAGCAGCACTTC. It is translated as CASTPTGTAAYEQHF.

The chain employs TRBV14 and TRBJ2-5; 7 bases line up with TRBD2. CDR3 length equals 13 residues. With 4 bases clipped from V and 5 bases from J, the junction kept 4 bases outside the gene matches. Per the germline V gene, CDR1 is SGHDN and CDR2 is FVKESK. The CDR3 DNA reads TGTGCCAGCAGCCTGGGACTACACGAGACCCAGTACTTC. Protein: CASSLGLHETQYF. Variable domain in full (rest from reference TRBV14 and TRBJ2-5): EAGVTQFPSHSVIEKGQTVTLRCDPISGHDNLYWYRRVMGKEIKFLLHFVKESKQDESGMPNNRFLAERTGGTYSTLKVQPAELEDSGVYFCASSLGLHETQYFGPGTRLLVL.

This chain uses TRBV6-5 with TRBJ2-2, with D unresolved. Germline values: CDR1 MNHEY, CDR2 SVGAGI. This CDR3 region has 15 residues. Trimming cost V 5 bases and J 4 bases, with 14 bases left between them. The CDR3 loop reads CASSPQAGFTGELFF. CDR3 in DNA: TGTGCCAGCAGTCCGCAGGCAGGATTCACCGGGGAGCTGTTTTTT.

There are many counts of this clonotype. The chain employs TRBV10-3 and TRBJ2-1; D could derive from TRBD1 or TRBD2 (6 bases each). The germline V gene has CDR1 ENHRY and CDR2 SYGVKD. Between the trimmed V and J ends, which lost 0 bases and 10 bases, there was a span of 10 bases. CDR3 length: 13 residues. In DNA, the CDR3 is TGTGCCATCAGTGAGTCGGAGGGGGTGGAGCAGTTCTTC. Its translation is CAISESEGVEQFF.

About this clonotype: This could be a read error, since a much larger clone is one nucleotide away. V and J are TRBV5-6 and TRBJ2-1; 8 bases line up with TRBD2. Germline V lookup: CDR1 SGHDT, CDR2 YYEEEE. The CDR3 has 12 amino acids. CDR3 sequence (DNA): TGTGCCAGCAGCCCGGGACTAGGAGAGCAGCTCTTC. This gives the protein CASSPGLGEQLF.

This clonotype was recorded a few times. V is TRBV4-1 and J is TRBJ2-3, with no clear D. Germline V gives CDR1 MGHRA, CDR2 YSYEKL. V lost 0 bases to trimming and J lost 3 bases, with 10 bases between them. This CDR3 comprises 15 residues. The CDR3 DNA is TGCGCCAGCAGCCAAGATGGTCCGAGGACAGATACGCAGTATTTT. Translation: CASSQDGPRTDTQYF.

For this clonotype: This could be a read error, since a much larger clone is one nucleotide away. The chain links TRBV6-5 to TRBJ2-1, with D uncertain. Trimming shortened V by 3 bases and J by 5 bases, and 11 bases separated the two germline ends. CDR3 length: 14 residues. Per germline, CDR1 MNHEY and CDR2 SVGAGI. In nucleotides, the CDR3 is TGTGCCAGCAGTTATAAGGGCCCGCACAATGAGCAGTTCTTC. Its protein is CASSYKGPHNEQFF.

Concerning this clonotype: This sequence may be a read error, since a much larger clone differs from it by one base. Given the absence of the conserved phenylalanine or tryptophan at the CDR3 end, a read error is likely. The rearrangement links TRBV12-3 or TRBV12-4 to TRBJ2-4, with D perhaps matching TRBD1 or TRBD2 (5 bases each). Trimming stripped 5 bases from V and 6 bases from J, with 14 bases between. This CDR3 is 14 amino acids long. The CDR3 region has the DNA TGTGCCAGCAGTCCCGGGACCCGGGGAAACATTCAGTACCTC. This translates into CASSPGTRGNIQYL.